The present entry profiles one TCR beta chain with its context. This entry belongs to a study of blood T cell repertoires in COVID-19. Germline values: CDR1 SGHVS, CDR2 FNYEAQ. With 5 bases clipped from V and 2 bases from J, the junction kept 8 bases outside the gene matches. The CDR3 extends over 15 amino acids. Using immunoSEQ multiplex PCR, the repertoire was profiled, and TCRdb retains in-frame clones only, with some absent. The table lists about 270,000 clones, 88% of them singletons, with less than 3% in the top ten. The chain combines TRBV7-6 with TRBJ1-2, with 7 positions matching TRBD1. The clonotype comes from a woman aged 50 to 60 who had recovered from COVID-19. Source material: PBMCs or T cells enriched from blood (not recorded which). Written as DNA, the CDR3 is TGTGCCAGCAGCCTAGGGGCAGGGGGAAACTATGGCTACACCTTC. As protein: CASSLGAGGNYGYTF.